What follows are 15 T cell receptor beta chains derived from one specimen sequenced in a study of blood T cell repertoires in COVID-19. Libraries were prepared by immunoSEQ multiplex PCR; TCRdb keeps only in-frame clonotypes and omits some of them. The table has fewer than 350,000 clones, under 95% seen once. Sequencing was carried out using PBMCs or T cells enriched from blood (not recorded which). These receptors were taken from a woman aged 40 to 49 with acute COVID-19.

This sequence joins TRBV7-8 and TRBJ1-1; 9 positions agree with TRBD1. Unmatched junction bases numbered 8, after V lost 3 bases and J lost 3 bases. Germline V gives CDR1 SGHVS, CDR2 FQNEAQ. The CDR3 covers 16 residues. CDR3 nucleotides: TGTGCCAGCAGCTTTGGGGACAGGGCAAAGGACACTGAAGCTTTCTTT. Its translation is CASSFGDRAKDTEAFF. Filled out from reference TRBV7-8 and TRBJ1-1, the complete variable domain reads GAGVSQSPRYKVAKRGQDVALRCDPISGHVSLFWYQQALGQGPEFLTYFQNEAQLDKSGLPSDRFFAERPEGSVSTLKIQRTQQEDSAVYLCASSFGDRAKDTEAFFGQGTRLTVV.

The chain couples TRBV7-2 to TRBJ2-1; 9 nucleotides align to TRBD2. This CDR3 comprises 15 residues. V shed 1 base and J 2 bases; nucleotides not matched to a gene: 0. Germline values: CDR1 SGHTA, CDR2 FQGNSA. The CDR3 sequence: CASSLERGAYNEQFF. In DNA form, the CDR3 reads TGTGCCAGCAGCTTAGAGCGGGGGGCCTACAATGAGCAGTTCTTC.

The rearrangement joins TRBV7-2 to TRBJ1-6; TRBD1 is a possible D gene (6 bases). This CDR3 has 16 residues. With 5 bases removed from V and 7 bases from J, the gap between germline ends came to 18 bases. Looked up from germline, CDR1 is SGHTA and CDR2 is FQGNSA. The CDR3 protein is CASSPSGTLRNSPLHF. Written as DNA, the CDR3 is TGTGCCAGCAGCCCTAGCGGGACACTGAGAAATTCACCCCTCCACTTT.

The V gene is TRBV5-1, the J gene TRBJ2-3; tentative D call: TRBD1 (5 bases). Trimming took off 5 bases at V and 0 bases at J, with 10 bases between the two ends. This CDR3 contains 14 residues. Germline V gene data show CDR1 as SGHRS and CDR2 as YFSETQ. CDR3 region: CASRGRGSTDTQYF. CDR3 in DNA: TGCGCCAGCAGGGGAAGGGGAAGCACAGATACGCAGTATTTT.

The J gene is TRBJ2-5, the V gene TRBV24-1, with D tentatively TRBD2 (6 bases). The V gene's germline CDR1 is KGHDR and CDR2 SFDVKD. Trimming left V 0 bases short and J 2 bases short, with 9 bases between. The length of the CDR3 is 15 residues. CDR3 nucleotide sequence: TGTGCCACCAGTGATTTGTCGGCGGGGCAAGAGACCCAGTACTTC. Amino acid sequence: CATSDLSAGQETQYF.

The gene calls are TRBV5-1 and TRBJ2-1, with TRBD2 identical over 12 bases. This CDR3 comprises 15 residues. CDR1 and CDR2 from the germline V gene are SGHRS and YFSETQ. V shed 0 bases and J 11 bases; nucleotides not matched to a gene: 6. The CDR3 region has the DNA TGCGCCAGCAGCTTGGTTCCTAGCGGGGGGGCCCAGCAGTTCTTC. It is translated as CASSLVPSGGAQQFF.

This CDR3 is CSVAGTGDNQPQHF. The CDR3 DNA is TGCAGCGTGGCCGGGACAGGGGACAATCAGCCCCAGCATTTT. The rearrangement uses TRBV29-1 and TRBJ1-5; TRBD1 matches at 10 bases. The trim removed 6 bases at V and 3 bases at J, leaving 5 bases unmatched. This CDR3 has 14 residues. Germline CDR1 SQVTM, CDR2 ANQGSEA.

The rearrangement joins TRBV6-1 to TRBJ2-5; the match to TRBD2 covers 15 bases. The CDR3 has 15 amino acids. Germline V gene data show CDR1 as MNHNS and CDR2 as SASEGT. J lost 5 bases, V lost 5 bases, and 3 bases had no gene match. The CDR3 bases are TGTGCCAGCAGTTCCGGGACTAGCGGGAGGGAGACCCAGTACTTC. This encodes CASSSGTSGRETQYF.

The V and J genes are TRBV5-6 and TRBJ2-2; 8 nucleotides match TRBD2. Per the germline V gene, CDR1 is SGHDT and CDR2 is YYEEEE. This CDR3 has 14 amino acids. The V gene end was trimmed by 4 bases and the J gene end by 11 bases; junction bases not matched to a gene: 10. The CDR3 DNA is TGTGCCAGCAGCACCCCGGGACTAGTAGGCGAGCTGTTTTTT. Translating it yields CASSTPGLVGELFF.

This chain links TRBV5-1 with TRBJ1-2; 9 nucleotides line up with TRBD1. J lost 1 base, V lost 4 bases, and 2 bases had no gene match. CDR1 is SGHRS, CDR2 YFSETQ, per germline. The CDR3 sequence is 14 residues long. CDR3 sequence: CASSRTGDNYGYTF. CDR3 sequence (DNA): TGCGCCAGCAGCAGGACAGGGGATAACTATGGCTACACCTTC.

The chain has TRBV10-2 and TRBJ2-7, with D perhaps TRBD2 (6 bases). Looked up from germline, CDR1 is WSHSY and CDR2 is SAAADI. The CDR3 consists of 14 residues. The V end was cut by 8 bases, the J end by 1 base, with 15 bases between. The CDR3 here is CASGWRAGSYEQYF. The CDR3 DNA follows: TGCGCCAGCGGGTGGAGGGCCGGGTCCTACGAGCAGTACTTC.

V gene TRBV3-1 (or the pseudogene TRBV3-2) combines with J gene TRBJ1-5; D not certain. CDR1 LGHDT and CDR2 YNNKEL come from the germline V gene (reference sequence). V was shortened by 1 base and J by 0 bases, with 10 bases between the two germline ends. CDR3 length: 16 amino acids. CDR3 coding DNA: TGTGCCAGCAGCCAAGGGAGCCGATATAGCAATCAGCCCCAGCATTTT. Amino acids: CASSQGSRYSNQPQHF.

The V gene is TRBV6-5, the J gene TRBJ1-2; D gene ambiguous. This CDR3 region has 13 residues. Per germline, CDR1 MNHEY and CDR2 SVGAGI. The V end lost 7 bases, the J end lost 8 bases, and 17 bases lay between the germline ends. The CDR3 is CASMRAPSHGYTF. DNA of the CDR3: TGTGCCAGCATGCGTGCGCCATCTCACGGCTACACCTTC.

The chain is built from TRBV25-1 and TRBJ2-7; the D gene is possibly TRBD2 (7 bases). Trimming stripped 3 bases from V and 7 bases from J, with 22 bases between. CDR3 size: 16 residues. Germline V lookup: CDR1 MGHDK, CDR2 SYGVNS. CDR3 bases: TGTGCCAGCAGTGAGGGGGGGGGCGCGGGAGAGGGTGAGCAGTACTTC. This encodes CASSEGGGAGEGEQYF.

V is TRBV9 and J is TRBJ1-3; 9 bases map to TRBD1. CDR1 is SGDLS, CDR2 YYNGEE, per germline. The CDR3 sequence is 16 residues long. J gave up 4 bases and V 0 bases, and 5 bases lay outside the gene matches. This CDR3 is CASSVEGTGTGNTIYF. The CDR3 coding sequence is TGTGCCAGCAGCGTAGAGGGGACAGGGACAGGAAACACCATATATTTT. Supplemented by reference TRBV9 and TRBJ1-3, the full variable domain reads DSGVTQTPKHLITATGQRVTLRCSPRSGDLSVYWYQQSLDQGLQFLIQYYNGEERAKGNILERFSAQQFPDLHSELNLSSLELGDSALYFCASSVEGTGTGNTIYFGEGSWLTVV.